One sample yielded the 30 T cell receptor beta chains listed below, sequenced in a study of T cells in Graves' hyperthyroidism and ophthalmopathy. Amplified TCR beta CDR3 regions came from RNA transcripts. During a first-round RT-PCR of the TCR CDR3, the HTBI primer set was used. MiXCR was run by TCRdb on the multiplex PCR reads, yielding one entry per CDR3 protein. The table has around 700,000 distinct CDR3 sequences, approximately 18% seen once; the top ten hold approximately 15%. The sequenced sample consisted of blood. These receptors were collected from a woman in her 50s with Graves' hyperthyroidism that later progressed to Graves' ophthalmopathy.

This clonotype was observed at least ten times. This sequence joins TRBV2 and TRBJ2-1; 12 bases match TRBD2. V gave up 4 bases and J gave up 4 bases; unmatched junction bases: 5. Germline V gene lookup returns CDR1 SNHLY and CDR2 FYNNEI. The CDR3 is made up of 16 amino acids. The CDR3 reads CASSARLAGVYNEQFF. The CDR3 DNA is TGTGCCAGCAGTGCCCGACTAGCGGGGGTTTACAATGAGCAGTTCTTC. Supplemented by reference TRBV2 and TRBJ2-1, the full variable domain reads EPEVTQTPSHQVTQMGQEVILRCVPISNHLYFYWYRQILGQKVEFLVSFYNNEISEKSEIFDDQFSVERPDGSNFTLKIRSTKLEDSAMYFCASSARLAGVYNEQFFGPGTRLTVL.

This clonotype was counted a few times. CDR3 nucleotide sequence: TGCAGCGTTCAGCAGGGCCCGATTTTGGATGAGCAGTTCTTC. Protein: CSVQQGPILDEQFF. This chain links TRBV29-1 with TRBJ2-1, with a possible D match to TRBD1 (5 bases). Trimming took 5 bases from V and 8 from J, leaving 19 bases between them. This CDR3 is 14 amino acids long. The germline V gene encodes CDR1 SQVTM and CDR2 ANQGSEA.

CDR3 bases: TGTGCCAGCACCATGGACGTACTCTATGGCTACACCTTC. Translating it yields CASTMDVLYGYTF. The chain recombines TRBV6-2 or TRBV6-3 with TRBJ1-2; D is ambiguous. The germline V gene has CDR1 MNHEY and CDR2 SVGEGT. Trimming took 7 bases from V and 4 from J, leaving 13 bases between them. The CDR3 is 13 amino acids.

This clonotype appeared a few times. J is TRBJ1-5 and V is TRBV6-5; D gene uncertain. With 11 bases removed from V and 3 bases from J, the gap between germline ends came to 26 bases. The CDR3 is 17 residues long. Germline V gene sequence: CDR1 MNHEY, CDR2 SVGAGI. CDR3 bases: TGTGCCGGCAACCCCCGAGCGGACGCTAGGTACAATCAGCCCCAGCATTTT. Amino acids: CAGNPRADARYNQPQHF.

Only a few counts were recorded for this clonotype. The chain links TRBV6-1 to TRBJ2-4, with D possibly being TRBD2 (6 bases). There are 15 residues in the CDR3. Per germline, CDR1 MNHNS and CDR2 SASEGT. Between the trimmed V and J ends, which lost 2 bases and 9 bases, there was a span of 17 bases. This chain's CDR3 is CASSERLTQEGIQYF. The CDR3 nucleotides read TGTGCCAGCAGTGAACGTTTAACACAGGAGGGCATTCAGTACTTC.

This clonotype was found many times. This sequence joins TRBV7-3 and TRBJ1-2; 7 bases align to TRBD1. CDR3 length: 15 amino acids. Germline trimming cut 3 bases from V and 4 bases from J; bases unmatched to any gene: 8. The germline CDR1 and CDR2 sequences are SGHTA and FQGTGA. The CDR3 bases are TGTGCCAGCAGCTTTACGGGACAGACCGCCTATGGCTACACCTTC. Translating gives CASSFTGQTAYGYTF.

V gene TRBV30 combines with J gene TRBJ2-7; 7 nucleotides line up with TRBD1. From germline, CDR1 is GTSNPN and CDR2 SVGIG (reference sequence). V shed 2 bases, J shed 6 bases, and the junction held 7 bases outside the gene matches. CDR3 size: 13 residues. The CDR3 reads CAWSTTGLFEQYF. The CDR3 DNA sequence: TGTGCCTGGAGTACGACAGGGTTGTTCGAGCAGTACTTC.

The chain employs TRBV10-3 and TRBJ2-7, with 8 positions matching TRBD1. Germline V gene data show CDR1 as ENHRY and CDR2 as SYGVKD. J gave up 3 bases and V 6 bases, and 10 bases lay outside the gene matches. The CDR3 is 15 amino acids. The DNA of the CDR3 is TGTGCCATCAGCGGGCAGGGGGCCGGAGACTACGAGCAGTACTTC. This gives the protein CAISGQGAGDYEQYF.

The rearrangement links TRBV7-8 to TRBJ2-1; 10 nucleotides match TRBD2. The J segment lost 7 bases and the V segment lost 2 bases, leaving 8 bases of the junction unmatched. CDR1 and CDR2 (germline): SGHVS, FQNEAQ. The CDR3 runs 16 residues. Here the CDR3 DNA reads TGTGCCAGCAGCTTAATAAGCGGGGGGGCAATAAATGAGCAGTTCTTC. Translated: CASSLISGGAINEQFF.

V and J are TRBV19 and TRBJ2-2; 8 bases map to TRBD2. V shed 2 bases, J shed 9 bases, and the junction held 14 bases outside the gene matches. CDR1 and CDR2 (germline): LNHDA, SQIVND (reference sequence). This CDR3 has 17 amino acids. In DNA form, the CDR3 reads TGTGCCAGTAGTATATCGACCCGGGGGGGCTCGAACCGGGAGCTGTTTTTT. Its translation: CASSISTRGGSNRELFF.

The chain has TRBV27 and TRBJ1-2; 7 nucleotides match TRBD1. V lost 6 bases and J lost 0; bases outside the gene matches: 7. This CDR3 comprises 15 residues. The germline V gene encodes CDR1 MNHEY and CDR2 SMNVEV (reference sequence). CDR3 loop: CASRLGQTSNYGYTF. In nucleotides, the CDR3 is TGTGCCAGCAGACTGGGACAGACGTCTAACTATGGCTACACCTTC.

The CDR3 is CASSFGGSGGYNQPQHF. CDR3 in DNA: TGTGCCAGCAGTTTTGGCGGGTCCGGGGGCTACAATCAGCCCCAGCATTTT. The chain joins TRBV12-3 or TRBV12-4 to TRBJ1-5, with TRBD1 as a possible D gene (6 bases). The CDR3 covers 17 residues. With 3 bases removed from V and 3 bases from J, the gap between germline ends came to 18 bases.

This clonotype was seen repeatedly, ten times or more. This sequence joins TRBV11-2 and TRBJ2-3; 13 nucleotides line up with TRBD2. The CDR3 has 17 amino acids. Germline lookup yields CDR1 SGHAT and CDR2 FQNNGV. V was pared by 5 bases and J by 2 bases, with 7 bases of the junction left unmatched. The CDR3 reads CASSPGLAGANTDTQYF. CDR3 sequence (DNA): TGTGCCAGCAGCCCCGGACTAGCGGGGGCGAACACAGATACGCAGTATTTT.

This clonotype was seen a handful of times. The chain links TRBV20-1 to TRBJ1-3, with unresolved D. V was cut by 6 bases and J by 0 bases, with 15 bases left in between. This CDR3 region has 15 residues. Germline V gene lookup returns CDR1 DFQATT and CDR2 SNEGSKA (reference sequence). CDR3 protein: CSASPAAVSGNTIYF. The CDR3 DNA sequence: TGCAGTGCCTCCCCCGCAGCGGTCTCTGGAAACACCATATATTTT.

The DNA of the CDR3 is TGTGCCAGCAGCGTAGCGGCAGGCCATCAGCCCCAGCATTTT. Translation: CASSVAAGHQPQHF. The V and J genes are TRBV9 and TRBJ1-5; D gene ambiguous. Germline CDR1 and CDR2: SGDLS and YYNGEE. The CDR3 extends over 14 amino acids. Trimming took off 0 bases at V and 5 bases at J, with 9 bases between the two ends.

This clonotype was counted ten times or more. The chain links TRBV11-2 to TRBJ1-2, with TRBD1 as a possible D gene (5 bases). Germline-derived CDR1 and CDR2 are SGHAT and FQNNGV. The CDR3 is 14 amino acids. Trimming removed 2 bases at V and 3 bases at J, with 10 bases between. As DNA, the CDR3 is TGTGCCAGCAGCTTATCGGCAGGGCACTATGGCTACACCTTC. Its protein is CASSLSAGHYGYTF.

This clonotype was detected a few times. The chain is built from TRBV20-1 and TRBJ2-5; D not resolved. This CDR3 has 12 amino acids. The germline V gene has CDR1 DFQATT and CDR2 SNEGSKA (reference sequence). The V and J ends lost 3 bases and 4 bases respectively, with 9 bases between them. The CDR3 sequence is CSASSSPETQYF. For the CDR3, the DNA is TGCAGTGCTAGTAGCAGCCCAGAGACCCAGTACTTC.

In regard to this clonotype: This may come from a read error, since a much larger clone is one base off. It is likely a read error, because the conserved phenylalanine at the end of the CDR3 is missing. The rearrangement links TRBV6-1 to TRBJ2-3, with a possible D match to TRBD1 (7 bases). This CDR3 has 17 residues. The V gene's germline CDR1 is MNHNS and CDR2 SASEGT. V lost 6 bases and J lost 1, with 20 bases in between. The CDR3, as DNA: TGTGCCAGCAGGCGCGGATCGAGGAGGGGGCGCACAGATACGCAGTATTCT. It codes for CASRRGSRRGRTDTQYS.

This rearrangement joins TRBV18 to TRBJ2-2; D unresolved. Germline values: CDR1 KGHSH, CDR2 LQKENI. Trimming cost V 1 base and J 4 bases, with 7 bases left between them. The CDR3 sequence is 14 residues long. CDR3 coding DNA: TGTGCCAGCTCACCACAGGGATCCACCGGGGAGCTGTTTTTT. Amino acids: CASSPQGSTGELFF.

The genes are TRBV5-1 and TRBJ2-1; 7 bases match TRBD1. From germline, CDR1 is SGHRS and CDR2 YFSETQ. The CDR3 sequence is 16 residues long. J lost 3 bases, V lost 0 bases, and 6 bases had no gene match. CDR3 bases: TGCGCCAGCAGCTTGGAAGCGGCAGGGGGCTACAATGAGCAGTTCTTC. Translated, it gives CASSLEAAGGYNEQFF.

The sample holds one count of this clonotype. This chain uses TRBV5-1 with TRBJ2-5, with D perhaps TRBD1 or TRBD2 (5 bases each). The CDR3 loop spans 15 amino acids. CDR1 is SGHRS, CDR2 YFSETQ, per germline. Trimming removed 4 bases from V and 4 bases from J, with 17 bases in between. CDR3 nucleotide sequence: TGCGCCAGCAGCCGGGGACCCGGAGGTGGAGAGACCCAGTACTTC. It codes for CASSRGPGGGETQYF.

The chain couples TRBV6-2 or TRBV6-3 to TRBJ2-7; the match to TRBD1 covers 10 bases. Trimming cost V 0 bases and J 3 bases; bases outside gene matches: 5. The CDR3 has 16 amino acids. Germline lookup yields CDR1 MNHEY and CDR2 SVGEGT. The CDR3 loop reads CASSYSRDRGIYEQYF. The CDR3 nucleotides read TGTGCCAGCAGTTACTCGAGGGACAGGGGTATCTACGAGCAGTACTTC.

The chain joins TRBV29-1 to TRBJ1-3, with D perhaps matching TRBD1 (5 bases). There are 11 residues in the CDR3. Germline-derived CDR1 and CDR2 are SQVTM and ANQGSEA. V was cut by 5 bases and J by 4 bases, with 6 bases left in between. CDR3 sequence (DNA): TGCAGCGTTCGACAGGGAAACACCATATATTTT. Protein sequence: CSVRQGNTIYF.

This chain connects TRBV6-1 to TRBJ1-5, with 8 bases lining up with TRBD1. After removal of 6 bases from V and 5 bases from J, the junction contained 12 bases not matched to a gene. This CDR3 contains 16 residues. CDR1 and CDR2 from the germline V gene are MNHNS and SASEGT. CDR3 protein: CASSGVDRGPDQPQHF. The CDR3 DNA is TGTGCCAGCAGCGGGGTAGACAGGGGCCCGGATCAGCCCCAGCATTTT.

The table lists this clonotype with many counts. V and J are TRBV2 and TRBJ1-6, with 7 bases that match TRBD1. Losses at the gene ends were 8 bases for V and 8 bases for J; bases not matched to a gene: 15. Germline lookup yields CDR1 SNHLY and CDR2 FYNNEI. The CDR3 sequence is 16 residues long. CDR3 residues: CASGETGKGLHSPLHF. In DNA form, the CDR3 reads TGTGCCAGCGGGGAGACAGGGAAAGGGCTACATTCACCCCTCCACTTT. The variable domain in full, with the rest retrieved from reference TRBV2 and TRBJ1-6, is EPEVTQTPSHQVTQMGQEVILRCVPISNHLYFYWYRQILGQKVEFLVSFYNNEISEKSEIFDDQFSVERPDGSNFTLKIRSTKLEDSAMYFCASGETGKGLHSPLHFGNGTRLTVT.

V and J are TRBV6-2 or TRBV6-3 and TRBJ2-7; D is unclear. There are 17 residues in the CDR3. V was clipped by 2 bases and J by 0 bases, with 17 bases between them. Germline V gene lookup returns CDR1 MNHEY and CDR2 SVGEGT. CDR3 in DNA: TGTGCCAGCAGTTACCTCCCGCAGACGACAAGCTCCTACGAGCAGTACTTC. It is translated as CASSYLPQTTSSYEQYF.

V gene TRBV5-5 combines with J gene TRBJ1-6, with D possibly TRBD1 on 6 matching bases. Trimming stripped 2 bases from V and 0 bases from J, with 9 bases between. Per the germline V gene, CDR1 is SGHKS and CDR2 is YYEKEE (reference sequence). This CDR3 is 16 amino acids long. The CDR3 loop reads CASSFPGASYNSPLHF. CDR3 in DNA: TGTGCCAGCAGCTTCCCAGGGGCCTCCTATAATTCACCCCTCCACTTT.

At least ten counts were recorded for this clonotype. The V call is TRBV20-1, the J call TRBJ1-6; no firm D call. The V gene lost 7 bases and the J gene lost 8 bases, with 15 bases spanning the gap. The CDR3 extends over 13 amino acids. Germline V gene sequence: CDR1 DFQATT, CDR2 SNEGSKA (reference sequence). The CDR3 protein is CSVKGGLYSPLHF. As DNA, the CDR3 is TGCAGTGTCAAGGGAGGGTTGTATTCACCCCTCCACTTT.

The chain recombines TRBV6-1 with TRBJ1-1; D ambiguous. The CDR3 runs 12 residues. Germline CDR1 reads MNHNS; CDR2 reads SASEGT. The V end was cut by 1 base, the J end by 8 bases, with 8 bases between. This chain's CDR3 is CASSEEDLEAFF. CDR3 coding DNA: TGTGCCAGCAGTGAAGAGGACCTAGAAGCTTTCTTT.

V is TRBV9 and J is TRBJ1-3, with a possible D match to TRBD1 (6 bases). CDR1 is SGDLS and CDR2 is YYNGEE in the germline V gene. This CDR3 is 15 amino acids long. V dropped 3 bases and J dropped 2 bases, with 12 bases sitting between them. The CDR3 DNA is TGTGCCAGCAGCGACCCCAGGGGACCTGGAAACACCATATATTTT. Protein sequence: CASSDPRGPGNTIYF.